A single sample is the source of the 14 T cell receptor beta chains below, sequenced in a study of cytomegalovirus exposure and HLA in healthy donors (dated by TCRdb to between 2016 and 2019). Receptor libraries were prepared by the immunoSEQ multiplex PCR assay. For the multiplex PCR, a mixture combining 60 forward primers for TCR Vbeta segments and 13 reverse primers for TCR Jbeta segments was used. TCRdb's version of the immuneACCESS table is confined to in-frame rearrangements and falls short of the full clone set. An unresolved V gene accounts for under half of the shortfall where checked; the remainder is of unknown origin. For this sample there are approximately 100,000 clones; around 82% appear just once. The top ten constitute over 2% of the sample. Sequencing was carried out using PBMCs. These receptors all stem from a young man in good health and CMV-seronegative.

This clone showed up just a few times. J is TRBJ2-7 and V is TRBV19; 7 nucleotides agree with TRBD2. Per germline, CDR1 LNHDA and CDR2 SQIVND (reference sequence). The CDR3 is 15 residues long. Trimming took 4 bases from V and 8 from J; bases not matched to a gene: 14. The CDR3 protein is CASSTGGKELWKQYF. In DNA form, the CDR3 reads TGTGCCAGTAGTACGGGGGGTAAGGAGCTCTGGAAGCAGTACTTC.

The chain recombines TRBV5-5 with TRBJ2-5; D is possibly TRBD1 (5 bases). The CDR3 is 13 residues long. Germline V CDR1 and CDR2: SGHKS, YYEKEE (reference sequence). The ends were cut back, 5 bases at V and 5 bases at J, with 13 bases in the middle. The CDR3 region is CASRVGRVETQYF. CDR3 DNA: TGTGCCAGCAGGGTCGGCAGGGTCGAGACCCAGTACTTC.

The genes are TRBV9 and TRBJ1-6; TRBD1 agrees at 7 bases. J lost 11 bases, V lost 4 bases, and 9 bases had no gene match. CDR3 length: 14 residues. Germline CDR1 SGDLS, CDR2 YYNGEE. Here the CDR3 DNA reads TGTGCCAGCAGCCTCGGGGACAGTCTTGCACCCCTCCACTTT. As protein: CASSLGDSLAPLHF.

The DNA of the CDR3 is TGCGCCAGCAGTGAGTCGAGGGGGCGGGTTAGCGAGCAGTACTTC. Translation: CASSESRGRVSEQYF. This chain connects TRBV10-1 to TRBJ2-7; 7 nucleotides align to TRBD1. This CDR3 has 15 residues. V dropped 0 bases and J dropped 6; count of bases not matched to a gene: 8. Looked up from germline, CDR1 is WNHNN and CDR2 is SYGVQD (reference sequence).

This sequence joins TRBV4-2 and TRBJ2-1, with 8 bases fitting TRBD2. Trimming cost V 0 bases and J 3 bases; bases outside gene matches: 10. The CDR3 runs 18 residues. Germline lookup yields CDR1 LGHNA and CDR2 YNFKEQ. Written as DNA, the CDR3 is TGTGCCAGCAGCCAAGATCCGGTAGCGGGGTCTTTCTACAATGAGCAGTTCTTC. This codes for CASSQDPVAGSFYNEQFF.

This chain links TRBV4-2 with TRBJ2-4, with 8 positions matching TRBD1. V dropped 0 bases and J dropped 8; count of bases not matched to a gene: 6. Germline V gene lookup returns CDR1 LGHNA and CDR2 YNFKEQ. The CDR3 spans 15 residues. In DNA form, the CDR3 reads TGTGCCAGCAGCCAAGATCCAGGGGGCGCGGACATTCAGTACTTC. Residues: CASSQDPGGADIQYF.

The CDR3 nucleotides read TGTGCCAGCAGCTTCCGGGACATCAGTACCTACGAGCAGTACTTC. This gives the protein CASSFRDISTYEQYF. The chain has TRBV9 and TRBJ2-7; TRBD1 might be the D (6 bases). V gave up 4 bases and J gave up 2 bases, with 16 bases separating them. Per the germline V gene, CDR1 is SGDLS and CDR2 is YYNGEE. The CDR3 is 15 residues long.

The J gene is TRBJ1-1, the V gene TRBV7-3; TRBD1 aligns across 7 bases. J was trimmed by 6 bases and V by 5 bases; bases with no gene match: 6. CDR1 SGHTA and CDR2 FQGTGA come from the germline V gene. CDR3 length: 13 residues. The CDR3 DNA is TGTGCCAGCAGCGCGACAGGGATCGCTGAAGCTTTCTTT. Its protein product is CASSATGIAEAFF.

J is TRBJ1-2 and V is TRBV27, with 7 bases fitting TRBD1. CDR1 MNHEY and CDR2 SMNVEV come from the germline V gene (reference sequence). J gave up 6 bases and V 4 bases, and 11 bases lay outside the gene matches. This CDR3 has 15 residues. The CDR3 DNA reads TGTGCCAGCAGTTCAGTGGGACAGCTTTCGAATGGCTACACCTTC. Translated, it gives CASSSVGQLSNGYTF.

This clone was seen a single time. The chain is built from TRBV5-4 and TRBJ2-7, with D hard to call. Trimming removed 0 bases from V and 7 bases from J, with 17 bases in between. Germline CDR1 SGHNT, CDR2 YYREEE (reference sequence). This CDR3 has 15 amino acids. The CDR3 sequence: CASSLASSPSREQYF. CDR3 nucleotide sequence: TGTGCCAGCAGCTTGGCATCGAGTCCCTCGAGAGAGCAGTACTTC.

The chain links TRBV7-6 to TRBJ1-3; a weak D match, TRBD1 (5 bases). Trimming removed 4 bases at V and 0 bases at J, with 7 bases between. The CDR3 loop spans 14 amino acids. Germline V lookup: CDR1 SGHVS, CDR2 FNYEAQ. The CDR3 protein is CASSSDTSGNTIYF. CDR3 nucleotides: TGTGCCAGCAGCTCGGACACCTCTGGAAACACCATATATTTT.

This clone was seen just once. The chain is built from TRBV14 and TRBJ2-5, with D possibly TRBD2 on 6 matching bases. The J call may be wrong; the DNA end is better matched by TRBJ2-7. CDR1 and CDR2 (germline): SGHDN, FVKESK. The CDR3 runs to 14 residues. CDR3 sequence: CASSQASGSNEQYF. DNA of the CDR3: TGTGCCAGCAGCCAAGCGAGCGGGTCAAACGAGCAGTACTTC.

Here the CDR3 reads CAIKGPGGNQPQHF. In DNA, the CDR3 is TGTGCCATCAAGGGGCCTGGGGGCAATCAGCCCCAGCATTTT. The rearrangement links TRBV10-3 to TRBJ1-5; weak D call: TRBD1 (5 bases). The CDR3 runs 14 residues. Trimming pared 7 bases from V and 2 bases from J, leaving 12 bases between. Germline assignment: CDR1 ENHRY and CDR2 SYGVKD.

The V and J genes are TRBV9 and TRBJ2-3, with 12 bases aligning to TRBD2. CDR1 and CDR2 (germline): SGDLS, YYNGEE. The ends lost 0 bases at V and 2 bases at J; junction bases unmatched: 1. There are 16 residues in the CDR3. The CDR3 region is CASSVGTSGDTDTQYF. Here the CDR3 DNA reads TGTGCCAGCAGCGTAGGGACTAGCGGGGACACAGATACGCAGTATTTT.